Included here is one T cell receptor beta chain sequence, with context. This sample is drawn from a study of OX40 agonist ivuxolimab in advanced cancers. Study summary: The treatment was a fully human IgG2 OX40 agonist, ivuxolimab.

Produced via immunoSEQ multiplex PCR; TCRdb's table is partial and in-frame only. The data show about 61,000 clones, around 86% seen once. This clonotype was sampled from an adult with an advanced solid tumor such as melanoma, head and neck, liver or kidney cancer. The sample in question was CD4+ or CD8+ T cells sorted from blood, obtained in a trial of the OX40 agonist ivuxolimab.

The DNA of the CDR3 is TGTGCCAGCAGTTTGGGGACAGGGTCTGACAATGAGCAGTTCTTC. Translated: CASSLGTGSDNEQFF. The V call is TRBV27, the J call TRBJ2-1; 9 nucleotides line up with TRBD1. V lost 3 bases, J lost 5 bases, and 5 bases stayed unmatched. The CDR3 consists of 15 residues. Germline CDR1 MNHEY, CDR2 SMNVEV (reference sequence).